This record covers a single TCR beta chain. These data belong to a study of shared clonotypes between healthy human individuals. Here immunoSEQ multiplex PCR was the method, and the copy in TCRdb shows in-frame clones only, minus some. The sample has about 2 million clones, 85% to 95% seen once; the top ten hold around 1.2%. The CDR3 is made up of 13 amino acids. V shed 2 bases and J shed 3 bases, with 7 bases lying between them. CDR1 SGHVS and CDR2 FQNEAQ come from the germline V gene. Naivety among CD8 cells was defined by CD45RO negativity and positive CCR7 selection, thereby excluding terminally differentiated effector memory CD45RA+ cells.

The receptor comes from a man aged 18 to 35 in good health. This rearrangement joins TRBV7-8 to TRBJ1-1; tentatively, D is TRBD1 (5 bases). Sequenced sample: naive CD8+ T cells sorted from blood. The CDR3 here is CASSLQGDTEAFF. CDR3 sequence (DNA): TGTGCCAGCAGCTTACAGGGTGACACTGAAGCTTTCTTT.